The 32 T cell receptor beta chains in this list originate from one sample, sequenced in a study of OX40 agonist ivuxolimab in advanced cancers. The assay was immunoSEQ multiplex PCR, and TCRdb's table has in-frame clones only and misses some. The sample shows about 61,000 clones, 82% of them seen only once. The input for sequencing was CD4+ or CD8+ T cells sorted from blood, taken in a trial of the OX40 agonist ivuxolimab. The receptors were gathered from an adult with an advanced solid tumor such as melanoma, head and neck, liver or kidney cancer.

The rearrangement links TRBV7-2 to TRBJ1-2; tentatively, D is TRBD1 (5 bases). This CDR3 is 15 amino acids long. Germline V gene data show CDR1 as SGHTA and CDR2 as FQGNSA. V lost 3 bases to trimming and J lost 12 bases, with 23 bases between them. The CDR3 here is CASSLPLDLGAGHTF. For the CDR3, the DNA is TGTGCCAGCAGCTTGCCCTTGGACCTAGGGGCAGGGCACACCTTC. Drawing the rest from reference TRBV7-2 and TRBJ1-2, the complete variable domain is GAGVSQSPSNKVTEKGKDVELRCDPISGHTALYWYRQSLGQGLEFLIYFQGNSAPDKSGLPSDRFSAERTGGSVSTLTIQRTQQEDSAVYLCASSLPLDLGAGHTFGSGTRLTVV.

The gene calls are TRBV11-3 and TRBJ2-3; D is possibly TRBD1 (5 bases). Germline loops: CDR1 SGHNT, CDR2 YENEEA. V was pared by 3 bases and J by 6 bases, with 7 bases between. The CDR3 is 12 amino acids. The CDR3 loop reads CASSFDSDTQYF. CDR3 coding DNA: TGTGCCAGCAGCTTCGACAGTGATACGCAGTATTTT.

V usage is TRBV7-2 and J usage is TRBJ1-3; D possibly corresponds to TRBD1 (6 bases). The CDR3 loop spans 16 amino acids. Germline CDR1 SGHTA, CDR2 FQGNSA. V was pared by 3 bases and J by 0 bases, with 12 bases between. CDR3 nucleotide sequence: TGTGCCAGCAGCTTGGGGGCGATTGACTCTGGAAACACCATATATTTT. Amino acids: CASSLGAIDSGNTIYF. The variable domain in full, completed from reference TRBV7-2 and TRBJ1-3, reads GAGVSQSPSNKVTEKGKDVELRCDPISGHTALYWYRQSLGQGLEFLIYFQGNSAPDKSGLPSDRFSAERTGGSVSTLTIQRTQQEDSAVYLCASSLGAIDSGNTIYFGEGSWLTVV.

This chain joins TRBV29-1 and TRBJ1-1; D possibly corresponds to TRBD1 (5 bases). Trimming cost V 3 bases and J 2 bases, with 19 bases left between them. CDR3 length: 16 residues. CDR1 and CDR2 from the germline V gene are SQVTM and ANQGSEA. CDR3 in DNA: TGCAGCGTTGATAAGGGGCGCGGAGGAGTTAACACTGAAGCTTTCTTT. It specifies CSVDKGRGGVNTEAFF.

V gene TRBV6-1 combines with J gene TRBJ2-1; D tentatively reads TRBD1 or TRBD2 (5 bases each). This CDR3 contains 15 residues. Germline loops: CDR1 MNHNS, CDR2 SASEGT. Trimming left V 7 bases short and J 5 bases short, with 18 bases between. Here the CDR3 reads CASTLMGDHDNEQFF. The CDR3, as DNA: TGTGCCAGCACCCTGATGGGGGACCACGACAATGAGCAGTTCTTC.

The V gene is TRBV7-2, the J gene TRBJ2-3; 11 bases map to TRBD2. The CDR3 has 15 amino acids. V dropped 5 bases and J dropped 3; count of bases not matched to a gene: 4. Germline V CDR1 and CDR2: SGHTA, FQGNSA. DNA for the CDR3: TGTGCCAGCAGCCCCCCTAGCGGGAGGACAGATACGCAGTATTTT. This codes for CASSPPSGRTDTQYF.

This chain uses TRBV27 with TRBJ1-1; D is possibly TRBD1 (6 bases). With 10 bases removed from V and 0 bases from J, the gap between germline ends came to 15 bases. Germline values: CDR1 MNHEY, CDR2 SMNVEV (reference sequence). The CDR3 covers 14 residues. The CDR3 loop is CATGVYPMNTEAFF. The CDR3 nucleotides are TGTGCCACAGGGGTTTATCCTATGAACACTGAAGCTTTCTTT.

The V call is TRBV6-5, the J call TRBJ2-7; D is ambiguous. The CDR3 runs to 9 residues. Trimming cost V 6 bases and J 3 bases, with 0 bases left between them. The V gene's germline CDR1 is MNHEY and CDR2 SVGAGI. DNA of the CDR3: TGTGCCAGCAGCTACGAGCAGTACTTC. Translation gives CASSYEQYF.

The chain links TRBV6-6 to TRBJ1-2; D is uncertain. Between the trimmed V and J ends, which lost 6 bases and 8 bases, there was a span of 22 bases. Per germline, CDR1 MNHNY and CDR2 SVGAGI (reference sequence). CDR3 length: 15 residues. CDR3 region: CASSKQDPLSRGYTF. The CDR3 region has the DNA TGTGCCAGCAGCAAACAAGACCCCCTCTCTAGGGGCTACACCTTC.

This chain connects TRBV18 to TRBJ1-1, with D uncertain. Germline V gives CDR1 KGHSH, CDR2 LQKENI. V was pared by 5 bases and J by 2 bases, with 9 bases between. This CDR3 comprises 13 residues. CDR3: CASSGGLNTEAFF. In DNA, the CDR3 is TGTGCCAGCTCAGGAGGTCTTAACACTGAAGCTTTCTTT.

The rearrangement uses TRBV28 and TRBJ2-7, with D hard to call. The V end was cut by 2 bases, the J end by 6 bases, with 17 bases between. Germline assignment: CDR1 MDHEN and CDR2 SYDVKM. The CDR3 sequence is 15 residues long. The CDR3 nucleotides are TGTGCCAGCAGTTTAAGGGCGAGAGGCGACCTCGAGCAGTACTTC. Its protein product is CASSLRARGDLEQYF.

This chain connects TRBV6-5 to TRBJ1-1; D is uncertain. The germline V gene has CDR1 MNHEY and CDR2 SVGAGI. CDR3 length: 13 amino acids. V gave up 8 bases and J gave up 6 bases, with 16 bases separating them. The CDR3 nucleotides are TGTGCCAGCTCCCTCCCCGACAACGCTGAAGCTTTCTTT. The encoded protein is CASSLPDNAEAFF.

This chain links TRBV9 with TRBJ2-2; weak D call: TRBD1 (6 bases). This CDR3 is built from 15 residues. Germline V CDR1 and CDR2: SGDLS, YYNGEE. Between the trimmed V and J ends, which lost 0 bases and 4 bases, there was a span of 10 bases. CDR3 nucleotide sequence: TGTGCCAGCAGCGTAGACCTAGGGGGCACCGGGGAGCTGTTTTTT. Translated: CASSVDLGGTGELFF.

The DNA for the CDR3 is TGCAGTGCCCTCGGCGAGACCCAGTACTTC. This translates into CSALGETQYF. This sequence joins TRBV20-1 and TRBJ2-5; D uncertain. Per the germline V gene, CDR1 is DFQATT and CDR2 is SNEGSKA (reference sequence). V lost 6 bases, J lost 5 bases, and 7 bases lay in between. This CDR3 contains 10 residues.

This sequence joins TRBV7-9 and TRBJ2-7; no reliable D call. This CDR3 is 14 amino acids long. Germline V gives CDR1 SEHNR, CDR2 FQNEAQ (reference sequence). V was trimmed by 3 bases and J by 0 bases, leaving 9 bases between them. CDR3 amino acids: CASSFYGSSYEQYF. DNA of the CDR3: TGTGCCAGCAGCTTTTACGGATCCTCCTACGAGCAGTACTTC. Filled out from reference TRBV7-9 and TRBJ2-7, the complete variable domain reads DTGVSQNPRHKITKRGQNVTFRCDPISEHNRLYWYRQTLGQGPEFLTYFQNEAQLEKSRLLSDRFSAERPKGSFSTLEIQRTEQGDSAMYLCASSFYGSSYEQYFGPGTRLTVT.

The V gene is TRBV28, the J gene TRBJ2-7; 7 bases fit TRBD2. The CDR3 runs to 16 residues. CDR1 and CDR2 from the germline V gene are MDHEN and SYDVKM. Trimming removed 1 base from V and 1 base from J; junction bases left unmatched: 7. The CDR3 region is CASSLSLADLSYEQYF. In nucleotides, the CDR3 is TGTGCCAGCAGTTTATCCCTAGCGGATCTTTCCTACGAGCAGTACTTC.

V and J are TRBV7-3 and TRBJ2-5; D is perhaps TRBD1 or TRBD2 (5 bases each). Germline CDR1 reads SGHTA; CDR2 reads FQGTGA. This CDR3 contains 14 residues. The ends were cut back, 2 bases at V and 5 bases at J, with 12 bases in the middle. In DNA, the CDR3 is TGTGCCAGCAGCTTACAGCCGGGACCTGAGACCCAGTACTTC. Translated: CASSLQPGPETQYF. Filled out from reference TRBV7-3 and TRBJ2-5, the complete variable domain reads GAGVSQTPSNKVTEKGKYVELRCDPISGHTALYWYRQSLGQGPEFLIYFQGTGAADDSGLPNDRFFAVRPEGSVSTLKIQRTERGDSAVYLCASSLQPGPETQYFGPGTRLLVL.

The chain uses TRBV29-1 and TRBJ1-3; D is uncertain. Germline assignment: CDR1 SQVTM and CDR2 ANQGSEA. The CDR3 is 11 amino acids. Trimming left V 1 base short and J 7 bases short, with 5 bases between. This CDR3 reads CSVEVVNTIYF. The CDR3, as DNA: TGCAGCGTTGAAGTAGTGAACACCATATATTTT.

This sequence joins TRBV4-2 and TRBJ2-7; D could derive from TRBD1 or TRBD2 (5 bases each). Between the trimmed V and J ends, which lost 3 bases and 1 base, there was a span of 16 bases. CDR1 and CDR2 from the germline V gene are LGHNA and YNFKEQ. This CDR3 comprises 16 residues. As DNA, the CDR3 is TGTGCCAGCAGCCAGCTGCTCGGGACGGCATCCTACGAGCAGTACTTC. Translating it yields CASSQLLGTASYEQYF.

The chain combines TRBV11-2 with TRBJ1-5; D uncertain. Germline V gives CDR1 SGHAT, CDR2 FQNNGV. There are 13 residues in the CDR3. Trimming removed 2 bases from V and 7 bases from J, with 9 bases in between. CDR3 DNA sequence: TGTGCCAGCAGCTTATCTACTTCGCAGCCCCAGCATTTT. Encoded protein: CASSLSTSQPQHF.

The chain recombines TRBV7-9 with TRBJ2-3; TRBD2 aligns across 7 bases. The CDR3 contains 19 residues. Germline CDR1 is SEHNR and CDR2 is FQNEAQ (reference sequence). With V trimmed by 2 bases and J by 1 base, 15 bases remained unmatched. The CDR3 DNA follows: TGTGCCAGCAGCTTAAAACCTACCGGGAGGAGGGCCGGCACAGATACGCAGTATTTT. Protein product: CASSLKPTGRRAGTDTQYF.

This chain connects TRBV5-4 to TRBJ2-5, with 11 nucleotides matching TRBD2. Germline assignment: CDR1 SGHNT and CDR2 YYREEE (reference sequence). V shed 3 bases and J 7 bases; nucleotides not matched to a gene: 17. CDR3 length: 18 amino acids. The CDR3 loop reads CASSSVAGTSGYRGTQYF. CDR3 sequence (DNA): TGTGCCAGCAGCTCTGTAGCCGGGACTAGCGGTTACCGGGGGACCCAGTACTTC.

The genes are TRBV2 and TRBJ2-1, with D perhaps assigned TRBD1 or TRBD2 (6 bases each). This CDR3 contains 11 residues. V was shortened by 8 bases and J by 9 bases, with 11 bases between the two germline ends. The germline V gene encodes CDR1 SNHLY and CDR2 FYNNEI. The CDR3 sequence is CASEQGLEQFF. CDR3 DNA sequence: TGTGCCAGCGAACAGGGACTTGAGCAGTTCTTC.

This clone has a single count. The same CDR3 also results from other DNA sequences found in this sample. The genes are TRBV5-4 and TRBJ1-2, with D unclear. The CDR3 consists of 11 residues. V lost 3 bases and J 4 bases, leaving 4 bases between the germline ends. Germline loops: CDR1 SGHNT, CDR2 YYREEE (reference sequence). CDR3 sequence: CASSSSYGYTF. CDR3 bases: TGTGCCAGCAGCTCAAGCTATGGCTACACCTTC.

V is TRBV11-2 and J is TRBJ2-7; no firm D call. V gave up 3 bases and J gave up 7 bases, with 19 bases separating them. The CDR3 is 15 residues long. CDR1 is SGHAT and CDR2 is FQNNGV in the germline V gene. CDR3 loop: CASSFVFAAREEQYF. The CDR3 coding sequence is TGTGCCAGCAGCTTTGTATTCGCTGCTAGGGAAGAGCAGTACTTC.

This chain links TRBV9 with TRBJ2-2; 10 nucleotides align to TRBD2. The junction had 5 bases not matched to a gene; V was cut back by 5 bases and J by 1 base. The CDR3 consists of 16 residues. CDR1 is SGDLS, CDR2 YYNGEE, per germline. The CDR3 protein is CASSPGLAENTGELFF. As DNA, the CDR3 is TGTGCCAGCAGTCCAGGACTAGCGGAGAACACCGGGGAGCTGTTTTTT.

The chain recombines TRBV28 with TRBJ2-6; no reliable D call. The CDR3 runs 15 residues. V was shortened by 4 bases and J by 0 bases, with 7 bases between the two germline ends. CDR1 MDHEN and CDR2 SYDVKM come from the germline V gene. The CDR3 region has the DNA TGTGCCAGCAGTTGGCCAACCTCTGGGGCCAACGTCCTGACTTTC. Translating gives CASSWPTSGANVLTF.

The J gene is TRBJ1-5, the V gene TRBV30, with unresolved D. From germline, CDR1 is GTSNPN and CDR2 SVGIG (reference sequence). This CDR3 region has 14 residues. Deletions cut 1 base from V and 4 bases from J, with 11 bases between. The chain's CDR3 is CAWSESWGNQPQHF. The DNA for the CDR3 is TGTGCCTGGAGTGAAAGTTGGGGTAATCAGCCCCAGCATTTT. The entire variable domain, with the rest obtained from reference TRBV30 and TRBJ1-5, is as follows: SQTIHQWPATLVQPVGSPLSLECTVEGTSNPNLYWYRQAAGRGLQLLFYSVGIGQISSEVPQNLSASRPQDRQFILSSKKLLLSDSGFYLCAWSESWGNQPQHFGDGTRLSIL.

The chain is built from TRBV11-2 and TRBJ2-5, with TRBD1 as a possible D gene (6 bases). The germline V gene encodes CDR1 SGHAT and CDR2 FQNNGV. V shed 5 bases and J shed 1 base, with 11 bases lying between them. The CDR3 contains 14 residues. The CDR3: CASSVNRVQETQYF. The CDR3 DNA reads TGTGCCAGCAGCGTAAACAGGGTCCAAGAGACCCAGTACTTC.

For the CDR3, the DNA is TGTGCCAGCAGCGCCGTGGGGGGTCCCTACGAGCAGTACTTC. This codes for CASSAVGGPYEQYF. The chain recombines TRBV7-3 with TRBJ2-7; tentatively, D is TRBD2 (6 bases). Germline CDR1 and CDR2: SGHTA and FQGTGA. With 5 bases removed from V and 2 bases from J, the gap between germline ends came to 13 bases. This CDR3 has 14 amino acids.

The table lists this clone with a few counts. This sequence joins TRBV6-5 and TRBJ1-1, with D possibly matching TRBD1 (6 bases). This CDR3 has 13 residues. V lost 5 bases and J lost 5, with 12 bases in between. Looked up from germline, CDR1 is MNHEY and CDR2 is SVGAGI. CDR3 residues: CASSKTGWTEAFF. The CDR3 DNA reads TGTGCCAGCAGTAAAACAGGGTGGACTGAAGCTTTCTTT.

This chain connects TRBV28 to TRBJ2-1, with 12 positions matching TRBD2. This CDR3 is built from 16 residues. Looked up from germline, CDR1 is MDHEN and CDR2 is SYDVKM. The V and J ends lost 5 bases and 9 bases, in that order; junction bases with no gene match: 11. Here the CDR3 DNA reads TGTGCCAGCAGTAGCCCGCCTAGCGGGAGGGCCCGTGAGCAGTTCTTC. Its translation: CASSSPPSGRAREQFF. The variable domain in full, with the rest retrieved from reference TRBV28 and TRBJ2-1, is DVKVTQSSRYLVKRTGEKVFLECVQDMDHENMFWYRQDPGLGLRLIYFSYDVKMKEKGDIPEGYSVSREKKERFSLILESASTNQTSMYLCASSSPPSGRAREQFFGPGTRLTVL.